Sequencing of this T cell receptor beta chain was carried out in a study of blood T cells in healthy people across ages. The use of a sample-barcoded 5' primer and a J-beta primer mix characterized a second PCR of 7 to 11 cycles. Unique molecular identifiers of 12 random nucleotides labeled each cDNA. TCRdb used MiXCR to reprocess the 5' RACE reads, holding one entry per CDR3 protein. Here the sample spans 250,000 to 300,000 distinct CDR3 sequences, roughly 29% being singletons. Regarding the study as a whole: Unsorted PBMC material precluded a definitive naive versus antigen-experienced comparison.

Losses at the gene ends were 5 bases for V and 7 bases for J; bases not matched to a gene: 12. Germline V gene lookup returns CDR1 SGHTA and CDR2 FQGTGA. The CDR3 loop spans 15 amino acids. Those donating, healthy Caucasian individuals from Russia, were aged 6 to 90. This clonotype was detected many times. Antigen unknown. The sequence came from a woman aged 70-85 years in good health. This chain links TRBV7-3 with TRBJ1-2; 8 bases align to TRBD1. Input material: blood. Here the CDR3 reads CASSLKGQGASGYTF. The CDR3 DNA sequence: TGTGCCAGCAGCCTAAAAGGTCAGGGGGCGAGTGGCTACACCTTC.